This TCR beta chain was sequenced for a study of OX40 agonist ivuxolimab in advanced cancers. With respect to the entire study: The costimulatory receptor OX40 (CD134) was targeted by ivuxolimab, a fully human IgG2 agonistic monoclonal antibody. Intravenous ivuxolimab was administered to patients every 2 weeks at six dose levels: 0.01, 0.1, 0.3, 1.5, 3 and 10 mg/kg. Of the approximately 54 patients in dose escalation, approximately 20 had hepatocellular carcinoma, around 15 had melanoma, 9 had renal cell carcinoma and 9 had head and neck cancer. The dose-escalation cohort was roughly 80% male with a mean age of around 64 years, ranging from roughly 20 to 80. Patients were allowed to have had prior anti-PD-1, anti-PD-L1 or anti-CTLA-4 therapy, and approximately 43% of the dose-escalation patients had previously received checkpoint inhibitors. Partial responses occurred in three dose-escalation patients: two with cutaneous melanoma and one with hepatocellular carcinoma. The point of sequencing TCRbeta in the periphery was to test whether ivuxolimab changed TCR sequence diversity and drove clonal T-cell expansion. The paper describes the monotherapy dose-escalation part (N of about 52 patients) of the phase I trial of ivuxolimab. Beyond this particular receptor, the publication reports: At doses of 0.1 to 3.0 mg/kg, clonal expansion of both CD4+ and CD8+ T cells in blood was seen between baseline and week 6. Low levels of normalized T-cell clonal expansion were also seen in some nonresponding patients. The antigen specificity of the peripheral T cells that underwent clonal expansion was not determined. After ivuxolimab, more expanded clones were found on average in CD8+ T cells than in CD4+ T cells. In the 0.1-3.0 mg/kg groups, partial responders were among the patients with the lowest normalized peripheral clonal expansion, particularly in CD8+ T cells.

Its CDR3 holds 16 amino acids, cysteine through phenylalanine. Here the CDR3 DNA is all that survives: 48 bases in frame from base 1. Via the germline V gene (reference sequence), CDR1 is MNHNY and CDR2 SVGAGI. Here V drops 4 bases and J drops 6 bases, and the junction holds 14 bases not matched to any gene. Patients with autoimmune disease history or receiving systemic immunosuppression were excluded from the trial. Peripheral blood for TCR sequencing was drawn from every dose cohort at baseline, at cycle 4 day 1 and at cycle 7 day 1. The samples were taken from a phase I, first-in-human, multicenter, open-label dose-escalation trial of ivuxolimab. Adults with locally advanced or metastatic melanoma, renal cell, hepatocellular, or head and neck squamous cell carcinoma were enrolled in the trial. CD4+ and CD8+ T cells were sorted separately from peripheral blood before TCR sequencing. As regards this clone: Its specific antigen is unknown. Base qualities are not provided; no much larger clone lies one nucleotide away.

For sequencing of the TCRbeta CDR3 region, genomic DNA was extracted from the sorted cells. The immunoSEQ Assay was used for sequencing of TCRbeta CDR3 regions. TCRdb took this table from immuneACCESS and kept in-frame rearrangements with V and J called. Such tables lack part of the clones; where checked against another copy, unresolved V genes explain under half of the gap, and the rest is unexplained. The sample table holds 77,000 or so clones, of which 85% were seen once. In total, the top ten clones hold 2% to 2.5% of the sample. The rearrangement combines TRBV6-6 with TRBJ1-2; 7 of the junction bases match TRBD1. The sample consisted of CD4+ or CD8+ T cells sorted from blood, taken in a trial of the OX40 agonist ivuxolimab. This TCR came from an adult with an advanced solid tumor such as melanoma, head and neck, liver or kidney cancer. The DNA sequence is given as TGTGCCAGCAGTTCCATAACAGGGGACGGGTGGCATGGCTACACCTTC. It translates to CASSSITGDGWHGYTF.